One T cell receptor beta chain is described in this entry. This sample was included in a study of blood T cell repertoires in COVID-19. Study in general: Sites in the United States, Italy and Spain provided acute and convalescent COVID-19 samples. PBMCs, B-cell-depleted T cells, or T cells were the source of the cDNA or gDNA that made up the material.

Original data processing: Reference gene primer amplification gave estimated nucleated cell counts. Only in-frame clones appear in the TCRdb table, and some are missing; sequencing was by immunoSEQ multiplex PCR. D and trimming were read from the DNA, whereas the V and J calls and clone size are those reported in that table. This sample has around 400,000 clones; 89% occur once, and the top ten carry 0.95% to 1.5%. The length of the CDR3 is 14 residues. Germline lookup yields CDR1 MDHEN and CDR2 SYDVKM. The V gene end was trimmed by 6 bases and the J gene end by 7 bases; junction bases not matched to a gene: 7.

Sequencing was done on a sample of peripheral blood. The rearrangement joins TRBV28 to TRBJ1-5; 9 bases match TRBD1. This clonotype was obtained from a man aged 35 to 55 with acute or convalescent COVID-19. CDR3 DNA: TGTGCCAGCAGCGAGGGACAGGGCGGACAGCCCCAGCATTTT. The encoded protein is CASSEGQGGQPQHF. The variable domain in full, completed from reference TRBV28 and TRBJ1-5, reads DVKVTQSSRYLVKRTGEKVFLECVQDMDHENMFWYRQDPGLGLRLIYFSYDVKMKEKGDIPEGYSVSREKKERFSLILESASTNQTSMYLCASSEGQGGQPQHFGDGTRLSIL.